This TCR beta chain appears in the sequencing data of a study of memory CD4+ T cells and cytomegalovirus serostatus. This clone was found once. There are 15 residues in the CDR3. V lost 3 bases and J lost 10, with 22 bases in between. From germline, CDR1 is SGHDT and CDR2 YYEEEE. The sort gate was single viable CD3+CD4+CD8-CD45RO+ cells for memory CD4+ T cells. After thawing, CD4+ T cells were positively selected. Some clones are missing from TCRdb's copy, which holds only in-frame ones; the method was immunoSEQ multiplex PCR. The sample holds 50,000 or so clones, about four fifths seen once. The source is an adult in good health and CMV-seropositive. The J gene is TRBJ1-1, the V gene TRBV5-6; D possibly corresponds to TRBD1 (6 bases). Sample: memory CD4+ T cells from blood. The CDR3 DNA reads as TGTGCCAGCAGCTCAAACAGGGTCCTAGCCCTGTTAGCTTTCTTT. Amino acid sequence: CASSSNRVLALLAFF.